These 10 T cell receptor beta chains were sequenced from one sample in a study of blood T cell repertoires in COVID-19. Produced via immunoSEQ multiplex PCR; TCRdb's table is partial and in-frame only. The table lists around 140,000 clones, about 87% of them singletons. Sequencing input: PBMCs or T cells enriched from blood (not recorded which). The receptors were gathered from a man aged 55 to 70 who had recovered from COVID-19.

CDR3 in DNA: TGTGCCAGCAGCTTCCCCGGTTCAGATACGCAGTATTTT. Translating it yields CASSFPGSDTQYF. The V and J genes are TRBV5-4 and TRBJ2-3; D is uncertain. This CDR3 region has 13 residues. CDR1 and CDR2 (germline): SGHNT, YYREEE (reference sequence). V was trimmed by 2 bases and J by 4 bases, leaving 8 bases between them.

CDR3 DNA: TGTGCCAGCAGCCCCGGGGGGGTGGGCTATGGCTACACCTTC. The encoded protein is CASSPGGVGYGYTF. The chain couples TRBV6-5 to TRBJ1-2, with D possibly being TRBD1 (5 bases). V shed 6 bases and J shed 4 bases, with 15 bases lying between them. From germline, CDR1 is MNHEY and CDR2 SVGAGI. The CDR3 has 14 residues.

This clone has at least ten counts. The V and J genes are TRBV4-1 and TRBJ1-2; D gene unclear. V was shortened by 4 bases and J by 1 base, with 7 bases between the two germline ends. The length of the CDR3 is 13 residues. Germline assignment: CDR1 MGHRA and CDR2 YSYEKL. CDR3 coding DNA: TGCGCCAGCAGCCGCGCGTTTAACTATGGCTACACCTTC. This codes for CASSRAFNYGYTF.

CDR3 sequence reads: CASSYVTGSKNSPLHF. In DNA, the CDR3 is TGTGCCAGCAGTTACGTGACAGGGAGTAAGAATTCACCCCTCCACTTT. The chain links TRBV6-5 to TRBJ1-6; 7 positions agree with TRBD1. The CDR3 sequence is 16 residues long. V lost 2 bases and J lost 7; bases outside the gene matches: 8. The germline V gene has CDR1 MNHEY and CDR2 SVGAGI.

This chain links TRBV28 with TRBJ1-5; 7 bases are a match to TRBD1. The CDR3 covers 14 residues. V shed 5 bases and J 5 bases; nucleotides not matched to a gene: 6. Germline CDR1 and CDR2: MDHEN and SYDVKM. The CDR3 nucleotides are TGTGCCAGCAGTGTAGGGGGCGGCCATCAGCCCCAGCATTTT. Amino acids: CASSVGGGHQPQHF.

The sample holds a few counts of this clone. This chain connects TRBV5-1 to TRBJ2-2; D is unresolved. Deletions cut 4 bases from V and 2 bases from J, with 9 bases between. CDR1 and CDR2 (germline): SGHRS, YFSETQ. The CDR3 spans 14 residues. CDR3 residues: CASSDILNTGELFF. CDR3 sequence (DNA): TGCGCCAGCAGCGACATCTTAAACACCGGGGAGCTGTTTTTT.

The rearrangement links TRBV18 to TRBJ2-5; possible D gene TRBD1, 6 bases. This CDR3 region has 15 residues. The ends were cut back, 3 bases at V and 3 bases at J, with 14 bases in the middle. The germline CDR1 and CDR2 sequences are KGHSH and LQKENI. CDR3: CASSPTWGPEETQYF. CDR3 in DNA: TGTGCCAGCTCACCCACCTGGGGGCCGGAAGAGACCCAGTACTTC.

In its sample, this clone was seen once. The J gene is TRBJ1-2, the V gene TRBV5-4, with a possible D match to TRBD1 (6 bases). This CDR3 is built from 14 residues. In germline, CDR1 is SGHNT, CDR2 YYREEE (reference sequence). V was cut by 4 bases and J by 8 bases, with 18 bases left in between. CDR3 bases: TGTGCCAGCAGCCTTGGTGACAGGCTAATCGGCTACACCTTC. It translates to CASSLGDRLIGYTF.

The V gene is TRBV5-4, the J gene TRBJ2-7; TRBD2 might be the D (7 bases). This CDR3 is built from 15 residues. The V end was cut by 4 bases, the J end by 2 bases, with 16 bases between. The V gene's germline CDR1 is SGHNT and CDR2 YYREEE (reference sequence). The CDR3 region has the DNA TGTGCCAGCAGCCCGGGGGGCGGGAAGCCCTACGAGCAGTACTTC. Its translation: CASSPGGGKPYEQYF.

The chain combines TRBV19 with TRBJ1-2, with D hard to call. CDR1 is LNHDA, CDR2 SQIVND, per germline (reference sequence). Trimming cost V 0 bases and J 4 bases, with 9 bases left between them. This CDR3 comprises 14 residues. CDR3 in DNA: TGTGCCAGTAGTATAGATATACGGAGCTATGGCTACACCTTC. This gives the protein CASSIDIRSYGYTF. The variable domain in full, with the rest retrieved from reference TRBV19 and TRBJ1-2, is DGGITQSPKYLFRKEGQNVTLSCEQNLNHDAMYWYRQDPGQGLRLIYYSQIVNDFQKGDIAEGYSVSREKKESFPLTVTSAQKNPTAFYLCASSIDIRSYGYTFGSGTRLTVV.